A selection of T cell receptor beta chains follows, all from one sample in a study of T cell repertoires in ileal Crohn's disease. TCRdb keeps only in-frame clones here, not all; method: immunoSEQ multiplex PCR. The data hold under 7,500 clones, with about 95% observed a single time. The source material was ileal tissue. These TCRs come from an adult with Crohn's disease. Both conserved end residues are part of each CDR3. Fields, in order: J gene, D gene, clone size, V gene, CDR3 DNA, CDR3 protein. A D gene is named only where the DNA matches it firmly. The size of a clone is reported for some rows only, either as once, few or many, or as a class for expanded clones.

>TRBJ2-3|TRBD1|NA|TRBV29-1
TGCAGCGTTGTTTTCCCTTTCGGGACAGTTAGCACAGATACGCAGTATTTT
CSVVFPFGTVSTDTQYF
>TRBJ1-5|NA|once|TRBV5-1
TGCGCCAGCAGCTTGGGGGCAGGGCAGGGTCAGCCCCAGCATTTT
CASSLGAGQGQPQHF
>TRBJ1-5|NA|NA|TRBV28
TGTGCCAGCAGCAGTTTAGGCGGTGGGGGAGGCCAGCCCCAGCATTTT
CASSSLGGGGGQPQHF
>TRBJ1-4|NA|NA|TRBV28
TGTGCCAGCAGTTTACGTTCGGGGAGCGAAAAACTGTTTTTT
CASSLRSGSEKLFF
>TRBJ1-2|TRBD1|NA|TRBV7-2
TGTGCCAGCAGCTTAGCGCGGACAGGAAACTATGGCTACACCTTC
CASSLARTGNYGYTF
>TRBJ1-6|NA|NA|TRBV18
TGTGCCAGCTCACGCCAGGGTGTCTATAATTCACCCCTCCACTTT
CASSRQGVYNSPLHF
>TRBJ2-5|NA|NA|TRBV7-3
TGTGCCAGCAGCTCCTCAGGGGGGCCTGGAGAGACCCAGTACTTC
CASSSSGGPGETQYF
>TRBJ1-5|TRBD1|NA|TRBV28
TGTGCCAGCAGCCGCCAGGGGGGCAATCAGCCCCAGCATTTT
CASSRQGGNQPQHF
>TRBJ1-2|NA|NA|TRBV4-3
TGCGCCAGCAGCCACACCCTCGCGGGGGGCTATGGCTACACCTTC
CASSHTLAGGYGYTF
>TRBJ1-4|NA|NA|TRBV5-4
TGTGCCAGCAGCAGGAACGGGGGTCAGAATGAAAAACTGTTTTTT
CASSRNGGQNEKLFF
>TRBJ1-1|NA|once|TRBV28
TGTGCCAGCAGTTTAGTGGGCAGAAATGAAGCTTTCTTT
CASSLVGRNEAFF
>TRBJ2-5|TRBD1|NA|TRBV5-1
TGCGCCAGCGGAGCAGGGGGCCAAGAGACCCAGTACTTC
CASGAGGQETQYF
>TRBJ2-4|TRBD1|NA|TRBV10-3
TGTGCCATCAGTGAGTCCTCCCGGTTACAGGGGGCAGGCATTCAGTACTTC
CAISESSRLQGAGIQYF
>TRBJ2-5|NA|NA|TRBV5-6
TGTGCCAGCAGCTTGGGGCCGCAAGAGACCCAGTACTTC
CASSLGPQETQYF
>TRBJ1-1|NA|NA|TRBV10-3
TGTGCCATCAGTGATGGCAGGGCTGAAGCTTTCTTT
CAISDGRAEAFF
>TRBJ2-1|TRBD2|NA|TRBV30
TGTGCCTGGGAAGCAAAGCGGGGGGGCTACAATGAGCAGTTCTTC
CAWEAKRGGYNEQFF
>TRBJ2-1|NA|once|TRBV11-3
TGTGCCAGCAGCCAACGGTCGGTGGGGGCCCACAATGAGCAGTTCTTC
CASSQRSVGAHNEQFF
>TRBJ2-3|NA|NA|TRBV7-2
TGTGCCAGCAGCCGGGAGACGGGCACAGATACGCAGTATTTT
CASSRETGTDTQYF
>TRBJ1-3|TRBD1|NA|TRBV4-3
TGCGCCAGCAGCCAAGATCTGGGACAGACAAACACCATATATTTT
CASSQDLGQTNTIYF
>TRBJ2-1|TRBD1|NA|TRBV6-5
TGTGCCAGCAGTTACTCTCGACAGGGTCTCGATGAGCAGTTCTTC
CASSYSRQGLDEQFF
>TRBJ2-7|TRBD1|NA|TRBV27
TGTGCCAGCAGAACCGGACAGGGACGATCCTACGAGCAGTACTTC
CASRTGQGRSYEQYF
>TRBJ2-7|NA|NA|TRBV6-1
TGTGCCAGCACTCAGGGGGGAACCTCCTACGAGCAGTACTTC
CASTQGGTSYEQYF
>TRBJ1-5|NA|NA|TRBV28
TGTGCCAGCAGTTTATACGGGGAGGGTCAGCCCCAGCATTTT
CASSLYGEGQPQHF
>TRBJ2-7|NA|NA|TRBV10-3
TGTGCCATCAGTGAGTCGTCATACGAGCAGTACTTC
CAISESSYEQYF
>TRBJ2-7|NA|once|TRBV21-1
TGTGCCAGCAGCAAACGGGAAGGGCACCACTACGAGCAGTACTTC
CASSKREGHHYEQYF
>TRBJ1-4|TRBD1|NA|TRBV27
TGTGCCAGCAGTTTAGACAGGGGAACCGAAAAACTGTTTTTT
CASSLDRGTEKLFF
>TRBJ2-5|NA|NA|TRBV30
TGTGCCTGGAGCCTTGGCGGACTGAAAGAGACCCAGTACTTC
CAWSLGGLKETQYF
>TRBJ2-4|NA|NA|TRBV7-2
TGTGCCAGCAGCTTCCGACCGGTGACAGAAGACATTCAGTACTTC
CASSFRPVTEDIQYF
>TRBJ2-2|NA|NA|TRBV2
TGTGCCAGCAGGGGGGGGCGGACAGAGATCACCGGGGAGCTGTTTTTT
CASRGGRTEITGELFF
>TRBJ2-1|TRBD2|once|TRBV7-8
TGTGCCAGCAGCCGTCGGAGGCTAGCGGAGTACAATGAGCAGTTCTTC
CASSRRRLAEYNEQFF